These T cell receptor beta chains were read from a single sample in a study of cytomegalovirus exposure and HLA in healthy donors. Method: immunoSEQ multiplex PCR; TCRdb's copy keeps in-frame clones and lacks some. This sample's clone table lists some 75,000 clones. The sequenced sample consisted of PBMCs. The receptors derive from a man aged 40-49 years in good health and CMV-seronegative. The CDR3 runs from the conserved cysteine through the conserved F or W. D genes are given only for firm matches.

CDR3aa: CASSPPDSSGNTIYF
CDR3nt: TGTGCCAGCAGCCCGCCTGACAGCTCTGGAAACACCATATATTTT
j_gene: TRBJ1-3
d_gene: -
v_gene: TRBV6-5

CDR3aa: CAIRSDRNTEAFF
CDR3nt: TGTGCCATCAGGAGCGACAGGAACACTGAAGCTTTCTTT
j_gene: TRBJ1-1
d_gene: -
v_gene: TRBV10-3

CDR3aa: CASSERRLALQETQYF
CDR3nt: TGTGCCAGCAGCGAACGCCGCCTAGCTTTACAAGAGACCCAGTACTTC
j_gene: TRBJ2-5
d_gene: -
v_gene: TRBV7-9

CDR3aa: CASSFGLAGPYEQYF
CDR3nt: TGTGCCAGCAGCTTCGGACTAGCGGGTCCTTACGAGCAGTACTTC
j_gene: TRBJ2-7
d_gene: TRBD2
v_gene: TRBV5-6

CDR3aa: CASFFNYGYTF
CDR3nt: TGTGCCAGCTTCTTTAACTATGGCTACACCTTC
j_gene: TRBJ1-2
d_gene: -
v_gene: TRBV28

CDR3aa: CASSPSGGTLYNEQFF
CDR3nt: TGTGCCAGCAGCCCTAGCGGGGGGACTCTTTACAATGAGCAGTTCTTC
j_gene: TRBJ2-1
d_gene: TRBD2
v_gene: TRBV5-4

CDR3aa: CASSEAGLVSTGELFF
CDR3nt: TGTGCCAGCAGTGAAGCGGGGCTAGTTAGCACCGGGGAGCTGTTTTTT
j_gene: TRBJ2-2
d_gene: -
v_gene: TRBV6-1

CDR3aa: CATQGRETQYF
CDR3nt: TGTGCCACACAGGGACGGGAGACCCAGTACTTC
j_gene: TRBJ2-5
d_gene: -
v_gene: TRBV10-3

CDR3aa: CASSISGETQYF
CDR3nt: TGCGCCAGCAGCATCTCCGGGGAGACCCAGTACTTC
j_gene: TRBJ2-5
d_gene: -
v_gene: TRBV10-2

CDR3aa: CAISPLTDSTDTQYF
CDR3nt: TGTGCCATCAGCCCCCTGACAGATAGCACAGATACGCAGTATTTT
j_gene: TRBJ2-3
d_gene: -
v_gene: TRBV10-3

CDR3aa: CASSLVPGGLDEQYF
CDR3nt: TGTGCCAGCAGCTTAGTACCAGGGGGCCTGGACGAGCAGTACTTC
j_gene: TRBJ2-7
d_gene: TRBD1
v_gene: TRBV7-8

CDR3aa: CASSSPGNGYTF
CDR3nt: TGTGCCAGCAGTTCTCCCGGGAATGGCTACACCTTC
j_gene: TRBJ1-2
d_gene: -
v_gene: TRBV28

CDR3aa: CASSLEAGGMVSLPQHF
CDR3nt: TGTGCCAGCAGCTTAGAGGCAGGGGGCATGGTGTCTCTGCCCCAGCATTTT
j_gene: TRBJ1-5
d_gene: TRBD1
v_gene: TRBV7-6

CDR3aa: CASRGDTGWGGYTF
CDR3nt: TGTGCCAGTCGGGGGGACACAGGGTGGGGGGGCTACACCTTC
j_gene: TRBJ1-2
d_gene: -
v_gene: TRBV7-2

CDR3aa: CASSSNLPSGTEAFF
CDR3nt: TGTGCCAGCAGCTCCAACCTTCCATCCGGCACTGAAGCTTTCTTT
j_gene: TRBJ1-1
d_gene: -
v_gene: TRBV5-4